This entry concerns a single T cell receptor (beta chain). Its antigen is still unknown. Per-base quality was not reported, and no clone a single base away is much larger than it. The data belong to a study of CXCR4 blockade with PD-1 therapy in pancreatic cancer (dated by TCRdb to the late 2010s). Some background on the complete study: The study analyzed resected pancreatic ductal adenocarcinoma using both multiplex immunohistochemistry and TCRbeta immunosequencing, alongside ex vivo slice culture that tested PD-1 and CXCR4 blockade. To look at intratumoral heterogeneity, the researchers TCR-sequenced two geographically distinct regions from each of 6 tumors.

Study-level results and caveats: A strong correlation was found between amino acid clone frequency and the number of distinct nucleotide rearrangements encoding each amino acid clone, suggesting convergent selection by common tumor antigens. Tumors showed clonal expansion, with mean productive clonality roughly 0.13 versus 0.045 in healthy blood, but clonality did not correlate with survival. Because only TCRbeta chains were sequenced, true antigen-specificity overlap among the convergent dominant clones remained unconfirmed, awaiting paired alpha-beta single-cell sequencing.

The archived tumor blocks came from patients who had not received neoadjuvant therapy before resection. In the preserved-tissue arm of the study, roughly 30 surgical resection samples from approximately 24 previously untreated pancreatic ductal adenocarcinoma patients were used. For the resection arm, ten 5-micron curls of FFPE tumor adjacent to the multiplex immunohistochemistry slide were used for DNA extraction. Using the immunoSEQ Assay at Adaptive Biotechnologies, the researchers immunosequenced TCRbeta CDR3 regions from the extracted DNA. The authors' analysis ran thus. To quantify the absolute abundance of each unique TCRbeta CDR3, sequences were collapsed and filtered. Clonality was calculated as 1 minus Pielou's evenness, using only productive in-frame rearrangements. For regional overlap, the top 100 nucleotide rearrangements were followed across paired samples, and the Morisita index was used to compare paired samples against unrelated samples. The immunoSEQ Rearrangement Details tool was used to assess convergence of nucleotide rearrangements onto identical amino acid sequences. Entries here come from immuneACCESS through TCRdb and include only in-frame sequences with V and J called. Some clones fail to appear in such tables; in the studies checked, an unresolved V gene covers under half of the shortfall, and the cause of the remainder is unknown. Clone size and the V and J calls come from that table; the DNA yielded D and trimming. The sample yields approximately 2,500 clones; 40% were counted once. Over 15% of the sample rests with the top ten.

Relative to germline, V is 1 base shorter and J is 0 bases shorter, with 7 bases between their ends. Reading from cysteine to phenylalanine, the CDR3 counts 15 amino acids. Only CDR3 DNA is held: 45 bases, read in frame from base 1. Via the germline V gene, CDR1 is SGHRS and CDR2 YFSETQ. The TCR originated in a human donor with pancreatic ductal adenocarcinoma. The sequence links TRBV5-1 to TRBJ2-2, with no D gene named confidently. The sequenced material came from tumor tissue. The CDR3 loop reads CASSLTTTNTGELFF. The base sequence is TGCGCCAGCAGCTTGACCACAACGAACACCGGGGAGCTGTTTTTT.